One sample yielded the 25 T cell receptor beta chains listed below, sequenced in a study of regulatory T cells in long-lasting Graves disease. Documented time point: persistent/refractory GD, antithyroid drugs over 5 years with positive TRAb. The TCR library was made from RNA extracted from PBMCs. Both iRepertoire HTBI primers and Arm-PCR of CDR3 regions were used to build the TCR beta libraries. MiXCR, run by TCRdb on the multiplex PCR reads, gives a single entry per CDR3 protein. The table lists more than 300,000 distinct CDR3 sequences, about 20% of them singletons, with 29% in the top ten. The material was peripheral blood mononuclear cells (PBMCs), obtained when the disease was refractory, from a patient treated with antithyroid drugs. These TCRs come from a female donor with Graves disease.

This chain links TRBV4-3 with TRBJ1-1; D gene uncertain. With 1 base removed from V and 4 bases from J, the gap between germline ends came to 10 bases. Germline CDR1 and CDR2: LGHNA and YSLEER. This CDR3 comprises 14 residues. The CDR3 loop is CASSQVGWATEAFF. DNA for the CDR3: TGCGCCAGCAGCCAAGTTGGCTGGGCCACTGAAGCTTTCTTT.

V and J are TRBV10-3 and TRBJ1-6, with 9 bases matching TRBD1. Trimming removed 2 bases from V and 8 bases from J; junction bases left unmatched: 4. Germline loops: CDR1 ENHRY, CDR2 SYGVKD. This CDR3 comprises 15 residues. The CDR3 spells CAISEEGQGYSPLHF. CDR3 coding DNA: TGTGCCATCAGTGAGGAGGGACAGGGATATTCACCCCTCCACTTT.

This chain connects TRBV5-1 to TRBJ2-3; D uncertain. Germline V gene lookup returns CDR1 SGHRS and CDR2 YFSETQ. The CDR3 spans 14 residues. V was pared by 5 bases and J by 0 bases, with 10 bases between. CDR3 sequence (DNA): TGCGCCAGCAGAGACGGCCAGAGCACAGATACGCAGTATTTT. Its protein product is CASRDGQSTDTQYF.

With regard to this clonotype: A read error is the likely source, as a far larger clone sits one nucleotide away. The rearrangement uses TRBV11-3 and TRBJ1-1; D is unclear. Germline CDR1 SGHNT, CDR2 YENEEA. The V end was cut by 2 bases, the J end by 5 bases, with 12 bases between. This CDR3 contains 14 residues. CDR3 bases: TGTGCCAGCAGCTTAACCTCCGCCGCGACTGAAGCTTTCTTT. Translating gives CASSLTSAATEAFF.

V is TRBV30 and J is TRBJ2-6; the D gene is possibly TRBD2 (5 bases). Germline lookup yields CDR1 GTSNPN and CDR2 SVGIG (reference sequence). V was cut by 3 bases and J by 2 bases, with 17 bases left in between. The CDR3 has 17 amino acids. This chain's CDR3 is CAWRKGRSRAGANVLTF. The CDR3, as DNA: TGTGCCTGGAGGAAGGGCCGCTCGAGGGCTGGGGCCAACGTCCTGACTTTC.

V and J are TRBV6-4 and TRBJ2-6; tentatively, D is TRBD1 (6 bases). Germline loops: CDR1 MRHNA, CDR2 SNTAGT. Between the trimmed V and J ends, which lost 3 bases and 0 bases, there was a span of 18 bases. This CDR3 has 19 amino acids. In nucleotides, the CDR3 is TGTGCCAGCAGTGATTGGGACATCCGAGGGTTCTCTGGGGCCAACGTCCTGACTTTC. Translation: CASSDWDIRGFSGANVLTF.

This clonotype has a count of ten or more. This chain links TRBV7-2 with TRBJ1-5; no clear D. The CDR3 has 15 residues. Germline values: CDR1 SGHTA, CDR2 FQGNSA. Trimming pared 5 bases from V and 5 bases from J, leaving 16 bases between. The CDR3 region has the DNA TGTGCCAGCAGCCCGCGGCTTGTCCCCTATCAGCCCCAGCATTTT. Its protein is CASSPRLVPYQPQHF.

This clonotype showed up just a few times. The chain is built from TRBV4-2 and TRBJ1-2; D gene ambiguous. CDR3 length: 15 residues. V lost 0 bases and J lost 0, with 8 bases in between. Germline values: CDR1 LGHNA, CDR2 YNFKEQ. The CDR3 is CASSQEGRANYGYTF. CDR3 sequence (DNA): TGTGCCAGCAGCCAAGAAGGCAGAGCTAACTATGGCTACACCTTC.

About this clonotype: The conserved phenylalanine or tryptophan normally closing the CDR3 is absent here, so this likely arose from a read error. V is TRBV27 and J is TRBJ1-5, with a tentative D call TRBD1 (5 bases). CDR3 length: 15 amino acids. Trimming removed 3 bases at V and 4 bases at J, with 13 bases between. Per germline, CDR1 MNHEY and CDR2 SMNVEV (reference sequence). DNA for the CDR3: TGTGCCAGCAGTTTTAAGGCTGACAGAAATCAGCCCCAGCATTCT. Protein sequence: CASSFKADRNQPQHS.

This clonotype was seen only a few times. This chain links TRBV7-2 with TRBJ2-2; D call uncertain. This CDR3 region has 13 residues. CDR1 SGHTA and CDR2 FQGNSA come from the germline V gene. Trimming left V 4 bases short and J 8 bases short, with 11 bases between. CDR3: CASSSRVAGELFF. In DNA, the CDR3 is TGTGCCAGCAGCTCCCGGGTCGCGGGGGAGCTGTTTTTT.

This clonotype occurred many times. The chain employs TRBV24-1 and TRBJ2-5, with 9 bases identical to TRBD1. CDR1 is KGHDR, CDR2 SFDVKD, per germline. With V trimmed by 3 bases and J by 4 bases, 8 bases remained unmatched. The CDR3 is 16 residues long. The DNA of the CDR3 is TGTGCCACCAGTGATCCGCCGGGACAGGGAGTAGAGACCCAGTACTTC. This gives the protein CATSDPPGQGVETQYF.

This clonotype was seen many times. The J gene is TRBJ1-1, the V gene TRBV28; TRBD1 is a possible D gene (5 bases). The CDR3 contains 15 residues. Trimming took off 3 bases at V and 0 bases at J, with 11 bases between the two ends. Germline V gives CDR1 MDHEN, CDR2 SYDVKM. In nucleotides, the CDR3 is TGTGCCAGCAGTTTTCAGCGGGGCATGAACACTGAAGCTTTCTTT. This translates into CASSFQRGMNTEAFF.

This clonotype was seen ten or more times. The V gene is TRBV27, the J gene TRBJ1-1, with 7 positions matching TRBD1. Per the germline V gene, CDR1 is MNHEY and CDR2 is SMNVEV (reference sequence). V lost 0 bases and J lost 0; bases outside the gene matches: 16. CDR3 length: 20 residues. CDR3: CASSLSPPRGLVGVNTEAFF. DNA for the CDR3: TGTGCCAGCAGTTTATCCCCCCCGAGGGGGCTGGTAGGGGTGAACACTGAAGCTTTCTTT.

The chain is built from TRBV25-1 and TRBJ1-2; D unresolved. V dropped 5 bases and J dropped 1 base, with 8 bases sitting between them. Germline V gene sequence: CDR1 MGHDK, CDR2 SYGVNS. This CDR3 has 13 residues. In DNA form, the CDR3 reads TGTGCCAGCAGTATGTTGATTAACTATGGCTACACCTTC. Its protein is CASSMLINYGYTF.

Notes on this clonotype: Since a much larger clone is just one base distant, this may be a read error. This chain connects TRBV3-1 to TRBJ1-1, with D maybe TRBD1 (6 bases). The V end was cut by 2 bases, the J end by 6 bases, with 13 bases between. The germline V gene has CDR1 LGHDT and CDR2 YNNKEL (reference sequence). The CDR3 is made up of 14 amino acids. The CDR3 nucleotides read TGTGCCAGCAGCCAACATGAACAGGGCGCTGAAGCTTTCTTT. As protein: CASSQHEQGAEAFF. Based on the CDR3 plus reference TRBV3-1 and TRBJ1-1, the full variable domain is DTAVSQTPKYLVTQMGNDKSIKCEQNLGHDTMYWYKQDSKKFLKIMFSYNNKELIINETVPNRFSPKSPDKAHLNLHINSLELGDSAVYFCASSQHEQGAEAFFGQGTRLTVV.

Ten or more counts support this clonotype. The chain couples TRBV10-3 to TRBJ2-7; weak D call: TRBD2 (6 bases). The CDR3 contains 18 residues. Germline loops: CDR1 ENHRY, CDR2 SYGVKD. V lost 0 bases and J lost 0, with 18 bases in between. The CDR3 sequence is CAISESGGGSRVSYEQYF. Written as DNA, the CDR3 is TGTGCCATCAGTGAGTCGGGGGGAGGTTCGCGGGTCTCCTACGAGCAGTACTTC.

This sequence joins TRBV30 and TRBJ1-5, with D possibly TRBD1 on 5 matching bases. The CDR3 contains 14 residues. Trimming took 4 bases from V and 8 from J, leaving 18 bases between them. Germline-derived CDR1 and CDR2 are GTSNPN and SVGIG (reference sequence). The CDR3 sequence: CAWKKNGAAEPQHF. The CDR3, as DNA: TGTGCCTGGAAGAAAAACGGGGCTGCTGAGCCCCAGCATTTT.

This clonotype was counted many times. The rearrangement uses TRBV20-1 and TRBJ1-5; 8 bases align to TRBD1. The CDR3 covers 15 residues. The germline V gene encodes CDR1 DFQATT and CDR2 SNEGSKA (reference sequence). J was trimmed by 5 bases and V by 0 bases; bases with no gene match: 6. CDR3 nucleotides: TGCAGTGCTAGAGATTGGGACAGGATAGATCAGCCCCAGCATTTT. It translates to CSARDWDRIDQPQHF.

Of note for this clonotype: The junction does not match germline at one end; this may be a read error. The chain carries TRBV11-2 and TRBJ1-2; TRBD1 matches 7 bases. This CDR3 is 13 amino acids long. Germline-derived CDR1 and CDR2 are SGHAT and FQNNGV. This CDR3 reads CTSSLDRVYGYTF. In DNA, the CDR3 is TGTACCAGCAGCTTAGACAGGGTATATGGCTACACCTTC.

The chain employs TRBV20-1 and TRBJ2-1, with TRBD2 matching 8 bases. J was trimmed by 0 bases and V by 2 bases; bases with no gene match: 6. The CDR3 has 16 amino acids. Germline V gene data show CDR1 as DFQATT and CDR2 as SNEGSKA (reference sequence). The CDR3 DNA follows: TGCAGTGCTAGACATAGCGGGGTAAGCTCCTACAATGAGCAGTTCTTC. Its translation: CSARHSGVSSYNEQFF.

This clonotype was observed at least ten times. CDR3: CASSGSRGTEAFF. The CDR3 DNA sequence: TGCGCCAGCAGTGGGTCAAGGGGCACTGAAGCTTTCTTT. The chain joins TRBV10-1 to TRBJ1-1; a possible D gene is TRBD1 (5 bases). CDR1 is WNHNN and CDR2 is SYGVQD in the germline V gene (reference sequence). CDR3 length: 13 amino acids. V lost 4 bases to trimming and J lost 4 bases, with 10 bases between them.

About this clonotype itself: It is likely a read error, because the conserved phenylalanine at the end of the CDR3 is missing. V and J are TRBV29-1 and TRBJ2-7, with D possibly matching TRBD2 (5 bases). This CDR3 has 12 residues. V shed 3 bases and J shed 1 base, with 7 bases lying between them. Germline loops: CDR1 SQVTM, CDR2 ANQGSEA. CDR3 sequence: CSVDGDSYEQYS. CDR3 nucleotides: TGCAGCGTTGACGGGGATTCCTACGAGCAGTACTCC.

This clonotype has a count of ten or more. This chain joins TRBV20-1 and TRBJ1-1; D might be TRBD1 (6 bases). The germline V and J ends were trimmed by 4 bases and 4 bases, with 13 bases remaining between them. The CDR3 loop spans 13 amino acids. The germline CDR1 and CDR2 sequences are DFQATT and SNEGSKA (reference sequence). The CDR3 region is CSANKQGSTEAFF. CDR3 DNA sequence: TGCAGTGCTAATAAACAGGGTTCCACTGAAGCTTTCTTT.

This chain connects TRBV6-1 to TRBJ1-1; perhaps TRBD1 as D (5 bases). This CDR3 region has 15 residues. V lost 6 bases and J 3 bases, leaving 17 bases between the germline ends. CDR1 and CDR2 from the germline V gene are MNHNS and SASEGT. The CDR3 region is CASSPGVGAYTEAFF. As DNA, the CDR3 is TGTGCCAGCAGCCCTGGGGTCGGGGCGTACACTGAAGCTTTCTTT.

This clonotype was seen more than once but under ten times. V usage is TRBV7-2 and J usage is TRBJ2-7; D call uncertain. The germline V and J ends were trimmed by 0 bases and 4 bases, with 7 bases remaining between them. The CDR3 has 13 amino acids. The germline V gene has CDR1 SGHTA and CDR2 FQGNSA. CDR3 in amino acids: CASSLAISYEQYF. CDR3 coding DNA: TGTGCCAGCAGCTTAGCGATTAGTTACGAGCAGTACTTC.